These 22 T cell receptor beta chains originate from one sample sequenced in a study of yellow fever vaccine responses in identical twins. One entry per CDR3 protein results from TCRdb running MiXCR on the RT-PCR reads. The sample contains about 2,800 distinct CDR3 sequences, 75% to 90% of which appear only once. The sequenced sample was T cells from blood (PBMCs), unsorted or a sorted subset (not recorded which), obtained before or after yellow fever vaccination (not recorded which). The receptor set was obtained from a female donor who received the yellow fever vaccine.

The V and J genes are TRBV30 and TRBJ1-3; D uncertain. CDR3 length: 12 residues. Trimming left V 0 bases short and J 3 bases short, with 3 bases between. The germline gives CDR1 GTSNPN, CDR2 SVGIG (reference sequence). CDR3 loop: CAWSVNGNTIYF. For the CDR3, the DNA is TGTGCCTGGAGTGTGAATGGAAACACCATATATTTT.

This rearrangement joins TRBV18 to TRBJ1-2, with TRBD1 as a possible D gene (5 bases). The germline CDR1 and CDR2 sequences are KGHSH and LQKENI. V was shortened by 2 bases and J by 8 bases, with 12 bases between the two germline ends. This CDR3 region has 13 residues. The CDR3 loop is CASSPVPEGGYTF. CDR3 bases: TGTGCCAGCTCACCAGTGCCTGAGGGGGGCTACACCTTC.

The chain carries TRBV7-3 and TRBJ2-5, with D unresolved. Trimming took off 2 bases at V and 5 bases at J, with 9 bases between the two ends. Per germline, CDR1 SGHTA and CDR2 FQGTGA. The CDR3 covers 13 residues. The CDR3 region has the DNA TGTGCCAGCAGCTTAGGGGTAGGGGAGACCCAGTACTTC. Translating gives CASSLGVGETQYF.

The chain recombines TRBV11-1 with TRBJ2-7; D remains ambiguous. The CDR3 runs 14 residues. V was cut by 5 bases and J by 0 bases, with 11 bases left in between. Looked up from germline, CDR1 is SGHAT and CDR2 is FQDESV (reference sequence). The CDR3 protein is CASSPRTGSYEQYV. Written as DNA, the CDR3 is TGTGCCAGCAGCCCACGGACGGGCTCCTACGAGCAGTACGTC.

The rearrangement uses TRBV5-4 and TRBJ1-4; D uncertain. The CDR3 covers 15 residues. With 0 bases removed from V and 8 bases from J, the gap between germline ends came to 14 bases. CDR1 is SGHNT, CDR2 YYREEE, per germline (reference sequence). The CDR3 DNA reads TGTGCCAGCAGCTTGGGCGGCCTGGGAGGGGAAAAACTGTTTTTT. As protein: CASSLGGLGGEKLFF. The entire variable domain, with the rest obtained from reference TRBV5-4 and TRBJ1-4, is as follows: ETGVTQSPTHLIKTRGQQVTLRCSSQSGHNTVSWYQQALGQGPQFIFQYYREEENGRGNFPPRFSGLQFPNYSSELNVNALELDDSALYLCASSLGGLGGEKLFFGSGTQLSVL.

V is TRBV11-1 and J is TRBJ2-2; no firm D call. Trimming took 4 bases from V and 6 from J, leaving 12 bases between them. The germline CDR1 and CDR2 sequences are SGHAT and FQDESV (reference sequence). The CDR3 is 14 amino acids. CDR3 nucleotides: TGTGCCAGCAGCTCGCATAAGGACGCCGGGGAGCTGTTTTTT. It yields the protein CASSSHKDAGELFF.

The chain has TRBV11-1 and TRBJ1-2, with 8 bases that match TRBD1. CDR1 is SGHAT, CDR2 FQDESV, per germline (reference sequence). This CDR3 is built from 15 residues. With V trimmed by 2 bases and J by 8 bases, 10 bases remained unmatched. DNA for the CDR3: TGTGCCAGCAGCTTAAGTGCGACAGGGGAAGCCGGCTACACCTTC. It codes for CASSLSATGEAGYTF. The full variable domain, in which reference TRBV11-1 and TRBJ1-2 provide the parts outside the CDR3, is EAEVAQSPRYKITEKSQAVAFWCDPISGHATLYWYRQILGQGPELLVQFQDESVVDDSQLPKDRFSAERLKGVDSTLKIQPAELGDSAMYLCASSLSATGEAGYTFGSGTRLTVV.

The chain links TRBV6-5 to TRBJ2-3; the D gene is possibly TRBD2 (5 bases). The germline V gene encodes CDR1 MNHEY and CDR2 SVGAGI. The CDR3 is made up of 16 amino acids. Deletions cut 0 bases from V and 0 bases from J, with 10 bases between. CDR3 loop: CASSYSRGQSTDTQYF. The CDR3 bases are TGTGCCAGCAGTTACTCTCGGGGTCAAAGCACAGATACGCAGTATTTT.

This chain connects TRBV12-3 or TRBV12-4 to TRBJ1-2; 11 bases line up with TRBD1. The V gene end was trimmed by 4 bases and the J gene end by 6 bases; junction bases not matched to a gene: 4. There are 14 residues in the CDR3. CDR3 in DNA: TGTGCCAGCAGTTCCGGACAGGGGGCGGATGGCTACACCTTC. It codes for CASSSGQGADGYTF.

The chain uses TRBV6-1 and TRBJ2-7; either TRBD1 or TRBD2 may supply D (5 bases each). Trimming cost V 2 bases and J 2 bases, with 7 bases left between them. This CDR3 contains 13 residues. From germline, CDR1 is MNHNS and CDR2 SASEGT. In nucleotides, the CDR3 is TGTGCCAGCAGTGAATTGGGGGCCTACGAGCAGTACGTC. Translated: CASSELGAYEQYV.

V gene TRBV20-1 combines with J gene TRBJ2-1; D is perhaps TRBD2 (5 bases). The germline gives CDR1 DFQATT, CDR2 SNEGSKA (reference sequence). The CDR3 is made up of 13 amino acids. The germline V and J ends were trimmed by 0 bases and 4 bases, with 7 bases remaining between them. CDR3: CSAREAEYNEQFF. CDR3 coding DNA: TGCAGTGCTAGAGAAGCGGAATACAATGAGCAGTTCTTC.

CDR3 nucleotide sequence: TGCGCCAGCAGTGAGCAACAAGGGGGGGGAGAGACCCAGTACTTC. It is translated as CASSEQQGGGETQYF. The gene calls are TRBV10-1 and TRBJ2-5; weak D call: TRBD2 (7 bases). CDR1 WNHNN and CDR2 SYGVQD come from the germline V gene (reference sequence). The CDR3 is made up of 15 amino acids. The ends were cut back, 2 bases at V and 4 bases at J, with 14 bases in the middle.

This clonotype was seen a handful of times. This chain connects TRBV5-1 to TRBJ2-7; 10 bases are a match to TRBD2. V lost 4 bases to trimming and J lost 5 bases; unmatched junction nucleotides: 15. This CDR3 contains 17 residues. The V gene's germline CDR1 is SGHRS and CDR2 YFSETQ. The DNA for the CDR3 is TGCGCCAGCAGCCGGAGCCTAGCGGGAGCGAACGGAGACGAGCAGTACTTC. It yields the protein CASSRSLAGANGDEQYF.

The V and J genes are TRBV24-1 and TRBJ2-1, with TRBD2 identical over 7 bases. This CDR3 has 16 amino acids. Trimming cost V 4 bases and J 6 bases; bases outside gene matches: 11. Germline CDR1 is KGHDR and CDR2 is SFDVKD. The CDR3 spells CATSDNGLVKGNEQFF. DNA of the CDR3: TGTGCCACCAGTGACAACGGACTAGTAAAAGGCAATGAGCAGTTCTTC.

The genes are TRBV10-1 and TRBJ1-1; the match to TRBD1 covers 7 bases. In germline, CDR1 is WNHNN, CDR2 SYGVQD (reference sequence). The V gene end was trimmed by 6 bases and the J gene end by 0 bases; junction bases not matched to a gene: 10. CDR3 length: 16 amino acids. CDR3 region: CASRNTGEGMNTEAFF. CDR3 nucleotide sequence: TGCGCCAGCAGAAATACAGGGGAGGGGATGAACACTGAAGCTTTCTTT.

This clonotype appeared once. V gene TRBV2 combines with J gene TRBJ1-3; tentative D call: TRBD1 (5 bases). The CDR3 has 15 residues. Trimming took off 4 bases at V and 0 bases at J, with 10 bases between the two ends. Per germline, CDR1 SNHLY and CDR2 FYNNEI. The CDR3 is CASSVSGGSGNTIYF. The CDR3 nucleotides read TGTGCCAGCAGTGTTTCGGGGGGCTCTGGAAACACCATATATTTT.

The table lists this clonotype with a count of one. The J gene is TRBJ2-5, the V gene TRBV11-1; D is perhaps TRBD1 or TRBD2 (5 bases each). V lost 3 bases and J lost 5, with 13 bases in between. This CDR3 spans 14 amino acids. In germline, CDR1 is SGHAT, CDR2 FQDESV (reference sequence). The CDR3 DNA follows: TGTGCCAGCAGCTTGGGTCCGGGACGGGAGACCCAGTACTTC. It translates to CASSLGPGRETQYF.

This clonotype was observed a single time. J is TRBJ2-3 and V is TRBV11-2, with TRBD2 as a possible D gene (6 bases). This CDR3 region has 15 residues. Trimming pared 1 base from V and 1 base from J, leaving 9 bases between. Germline CDR1 and CDR2: SGHAT and FQNNGV. CDR3 in DNA: TGTGCCAGCAGCTTAGGGACGGGGGGCACAGATACGCAGTATTTT. Its protein is CASSLGTGGTDTQYF.

The rearrangement joins TRBV29-1 to TRBJ2-5; perhaps TRBD1 as D (5 bases). V lost 4 bases and J lost 3, with 12 bases in between. This CDR3 has 13 residues. Germline V gene sequence: CDR1 SQVTM, CDR2 ANQGSEA. The CDR3 is CSVGAGLKETQYF. The CDR3 coding sequence is TGCAGCGTTGGGGCAGGGCTAAAAGAGACCCAGTACTTC.

The chain joins TRBV2 to TRBJ2-7; 10 nucleotides agree with TRBD1. This CDR3 is 15 amino acids long. Germline CDR1 and CDR2: SNHLY and FYNNEI. Trimming took 5 bases from V and 9 from J; bases not matched to a gene: 13. CDR3: CASSTLTGQGNGQYV. The CDR3 DNA sequence: TGTGCCAGCAGTACACTAACGGGACAGGGGAACGGGCAGTACGTC.

The rearrangement links TRBV20-1 to TRBJ2-5; D gene unclear. The V gene's germline CDR1 is DFQATT and CDR2 SNEGSKA (reference sequence). Trimming took off 5 bases at V and 3 bases at J, with 16 bases between the two ends. CDR3 length equals 14 residues. In DNA form, the CDR3 reads TGCAGTGCTCCTAATTATGTCGCGGAAGAGACCCAGTACTTC. As protein: CSAPNYVAEETQYF.

The chain recombines TRBV29-1 with TRBJ1-3; TRBD1 matches at 8 bases. Trimming took 6 bases from V and 4 from J; bases not matched to a gene: 8. CDR3 length: 14 amino acids. Looked up from germline, CDR1 is SQVTM and CDR2 is ANQGSEA. CDR3 region: CSVAEQGGGNTIYF. The CDR3 region has the DNA TGCAGCGTGGCGGAACAGGGGGGAGGAAACACCATATATTTT.